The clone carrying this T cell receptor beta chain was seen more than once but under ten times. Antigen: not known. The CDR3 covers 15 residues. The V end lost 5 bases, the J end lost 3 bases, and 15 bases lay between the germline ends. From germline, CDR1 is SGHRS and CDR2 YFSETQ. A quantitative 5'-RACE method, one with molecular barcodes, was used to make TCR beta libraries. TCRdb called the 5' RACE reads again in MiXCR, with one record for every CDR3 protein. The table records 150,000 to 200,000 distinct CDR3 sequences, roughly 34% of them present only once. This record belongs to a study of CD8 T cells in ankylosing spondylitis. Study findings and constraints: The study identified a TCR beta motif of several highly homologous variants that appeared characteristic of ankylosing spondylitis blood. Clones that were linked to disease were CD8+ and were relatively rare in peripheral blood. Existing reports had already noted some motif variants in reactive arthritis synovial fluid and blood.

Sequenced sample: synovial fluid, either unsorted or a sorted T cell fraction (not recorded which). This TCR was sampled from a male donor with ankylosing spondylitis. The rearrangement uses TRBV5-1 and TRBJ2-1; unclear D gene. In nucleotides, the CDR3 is TGCGCCAGCAGGGTTGGAGTTGTTAACTACAATGAGCAGTTCTTC. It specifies CASRVGVVNYNEQFF.